This T cell receptor beta chain is from a study of cytomegalovirus exposure and HLA in healthy donors. Primers: 60 Vbeta forward and 13 Jbeta reverse. Clones were sequenced by immunoSEQ multiplex PCR, and TCRdb holds only the in-frame ones, with some missing. The data hold about 130,000 clones, with around 82% observed a single time. The table lists this clone with a count of one. CDR1 and CDR2 (germline): SEHNR, FQNEAQ (reference sequence). This CDR3 spans 18 amino acids. V was clipped by 5 bases and J by 0 bases, with 22 bases between them. The chain combines TRBV7-9 with TRBJ1-1; no clear D gene. The receptor was isolated from a female donor in good health and CMV-seronegative. The sample was PBMCs. The chain's CDR3 is CASSPPPGTRSVNTEAFF. In nucleotides, the CDR3 is TGTGCCAGCAGCCCCCCCCCGGGAACACGGTCGGTGAACACTGAAGCTTTCTTT.